These 28 T cell receptor beta chains were sequenced from one sample in a study of brain T cells in children with intractable seizures (dated by TCRdb to the early 2020s). The time point label corresponds to: resected brain tissue, or blood drawn just prior to surgery. Library construction relied on the immunoSEQ multiplex PCR assay. Here the immuneACCESS table is served through TCRdb, limited to in-frame sequences with V and J called. Missing clones are a known gap in these copies; in checked studies unresolved V genes cover under half, and the rest lacks a known reason. The sample table contains 78,000 or so clones; only one count was recorded for around 90% of them. The ten top clones hold less than 30% of the sample. Sequencing used peripheral blood, obtained at surgery. Receptors were obtained from a girl aged 2-15 years with Rasmussen encephalitis and intractable seizures.

This chain links TRBV20-1 with TRBJ2-1, with D maybe TRBD2 (5 bases). The CDR3 has 15 amino acids. V lost 3 bases, J lost 0 bases, and 12 bases lay in between. Germline V lookup: CDR1 DFQATT, CDR2 SNEGSKA (reference sequence). The CDR3 sequence: CSASGGLRSYNEQFF. The CDR3 bases are TGCAGTGCTAGTGGTGGACTCCGCTCCTACAATGAGCAGTTCTTC.

The V call is TRBV19, the J call TRBJ1-1, with TRBD1 matching over 8 bases. V lost 7 bases, J lost 4 bases, and 2 bases stayed unmatched. This CDR3 is 12 amino acids long. CDR1 is LNHDA, CDR2 SQIVND, per germline (reference sequence). CDR3 in amino acids: CASKGQVTEAFF. DNA of the CDR3: TGTGCCAGTAAGGGACAGGTCACTGAAGCTTTCTTT. Supplemented by reference TRBV19 and TRBJ1-1, the full variable domain reads DGGITQSPKYLFRKEGQNVTLSCEQNLNHDAMYWYRQDPGQGLRLIYYSQIVNDFQKGDIAEGYSVSREKKESFPLTVTSAQKNPTAFYLCASKGQVTEAFFGQGTRLTVV.

This chain uses TRBV4-2 with TRBJ2-7; 8 nucleotides line up with TRBD2. Germline CDR1 is LGHNA and CDR2 is YNFKEQ. With 1 base clipped from V and 0 bases from J, the junction kept 5 bases outside the gene matches. The CDR3 extends over 16 amino acids. CDR3 protein: CASSQGSGTSSYEQYF. The DNA of the CDR3 is TGTGCCAGCAGCCAAGGAAGCGGGACTAGCTCCTACGAGCAGTACTTC.

This clone is a singleton in its sample. This chain joins TRBV28 and TRBJ2-7, with D unresolved. Between the trimmed V and J ends, which lost 4 bases and 0 bases, there was a span of 10 bases. The V gene's germline CDR1 is MDHEN and CDR2 SYDVKM. CDR3 length: 14 amino acids. CDR3 sequence (DNA): TGTGCCAGCAGTTATGGCGGCTACTCCTACGAGCAGTACTTC. Translated, it gives CASSYGGYSYEQYF.

V is TRBV6-1 and J is TRBJ1-5; a weak D match, TRBD1 (5 bases). This CDR3 contains 14 residues. Looked up from germline, CDR1 is MNHNS and CDR2 is SASEGT. The germline V and J ends were trimmed by 1 base and 9 bases, with 13 bases remaining between them. The CDR3, as DNA: TGTGCCAGCAGTGAAGTCCCCGACAGAGCGCCCCAGCATTTT. It is translated as CASSEVPDRAPQHF.

V is TRBV30 and J is TRBJ1-2; TRBD1 might be the D (6 bases). This CDR3 spans 12 amino acids. Germline values: CDR1 GTSNPN, CDR2 SVGIG (reference sequence). V gave up 2 bases and J gave up 4 bases, with 8 bases separating them. The CDR3 DNA is TGTGCCTGGAGTAGGGGGTCCTATGGCTACACCTTC. This encodes CAWSRGSYGYTF.

This clone showed up just once. The rearrangement joins TRBV5-1 to TRBJ2-3, with D possibly being TRBD2 (6 bases). V lost 0 bases and J lost 2, with 10 bases in between. Germline loops: CDR1 SGHRS, CDR2 YFSETQ. CDR3 length equals 15 residues. Here the CDR3 DNA reads TGCGCCAGCAGCTTGGGGGACTCCTCCACAGATACGCAGTATTTT. This sequence encodes CASSLGDSSTDTQYF.

V and J are TRBV28 and TRBJ2-6; D is uncertain. Trimming pared 1 base from V and 0 bases from J, leaving 10 bases between. CDR1 and CDR2 (germline): MDHEN, SYDVKM. The CDR3 covers 17 residues. The CDR3 protein is CASSLSAVSSGANVLTF. For the CDR3, the DNA is TGTGCCAGCAGTTTATCGGCGGTTTCCTCTGGGGCCAACGTCCTGACTTTC.

The chain has TRBV6-5 and TRBJ2-3, with D perhaps assigned TRBD1 or TRBD2 (5 bases each). V lost 6 bases and J 5 bases, leaving 12 bases between the germline ends. This CDR3 spans 13 amino acids. Germline CDR1 is MNHEY and CDR2 is SVGAGI. DNA of the CDR3: TGTGCCAGCAGGTCTACAGGAGGAGATACGCAGTATTTT. It translates to CASRSTGGDTQYF.

This clone showed up just once. The chain combines TRBV7-2 with TRBJ1-2, with no clear D. V was clipped by 6 bases and J by 4 bases, with 21 bases between them. CDR1 is SGHTA and CDR2 is FQGNSA in the germline V gene. The length of the CDR3 is 16 residues. The CDR3 DNA sequence: TGTGCCAGCAGTACTAGAGACGGAATATCGTCCTATGGCTACACCTTC. Residues: CASSTRDGISSYGYTF.

The rearrangement uses TRBV4-1 and TRBJ1-1; D might be TRBD1 (6 bases). Trimming shortened V by 4 bases and J by 4 bases, and 22 bases separated the two germline ends. Per germline, CDR1 MGHRA and CDR2 YSYEKL. The CDR3 loop spans 17 amino acids. The CDR3 DNA sequence: TGCGCCAGCAGCCGGACCCCTAACGGGGGCGGTGGCACTGAAGCTTTCTTT. Its translation: CASSRTPNGGGGTEAFF.

J is TRBJ1-1 and V is TRBV28; tentative D call: TRBD1 (6 bases). The CDR3 loop spans 13 amino acids. V was shortened by 4 bases and J by 7 bases, with 13 bases between the two germline ends. In germline, CDR1 is MDHEN, CDR2 SYDVKM. The CDR3 is CASSSADRYEAFF. CDR3 coding DNA: TGTGCCAGCAGTTCCGCCGACAGGTATGAAGCTTTCTTT.

This clone was seen a handful of times. This chain uses TRBV27 with TRBJ1-6; 10 nucleotides agree with TRBD1. The CDR3 contains 16 residues. Germline lookup yields CDR1 MNHEY and CDR2 SMNVEV (reference sequence). The V segment lost 5 bases and the J segment 9 bases; nucleotides outside the gene matches: 10. The CDR3 region is CASSELRGQGSSPLHF. DNA of the CDR3: TGTGCCAGCAGTGAACTCAGGGGACAGGGGAGTTCACCCCTCCACTTT.

V usage is TRBV30 and J usage is TRBJ2-1; the D gene is possibly TRBD2 (6 bases). This CDR3 comprises 13 residues. Germline assignment: CDR1 GTSNPN and CDR2 SVGIG (reference sequence). V lost 3 bases to trimming and J lost 8 bases, with 14 bases between them. The CDR3 here is CAWRSLGEDEQFF. CDR3 DNA: TGTGCCTGGAGGTCCCTTGGGGAGGATGAGCAGTTCTTC.

The table lists this clone with a count of one. The chain links TRBV5-1 to TRBJ1-2; possible D gene TRBD1, 5 bases. Germline V lookup: CDR1 SGHRS, CDR2 YFSETQ. V gave up 7 bases and J gave up 3 bases, with 10 bases separating them. The CDR3 loop spans 12 amino acids. The CDR3: CASAGTYYGYTF. For the CDR3, the DNA is TGCGCCAGCGCAGGGACGTACTATGGCTACACCTTC.

The V call is TRBV25-1, the J call TRBJ2-7; D may be TRBD2 (6 bases). Looked up from germline, CDR1 is MGHDK and CDR2 is SYGVNS. The CDR3 spans 15 residues. Trimming removed 3 bases from V and 4 bases from J, with 16 bases in between. This CDR3 is CASSEFRDLKYEQYF. The CDR3 bases are TGTGCCAGCAGTGAGTTCCGGGACTTGAAATACGAGCAGTACTTC.

This chain uses TRBV19 with TRBJ2-1; 12 bases are a match to TRBD1. CDR1 is LNHDA, CDR2 SQIVND, per germline (reference sequence). The CDR3 covers 13 residues. Trimming at V came to 5 bases and at J to 9 bases, leaving 2 bases not matched to a gene. CDR3 amino acids: CASSGTGGGEQFF. The CDR3 DNA is TGTGCCAGTAGTGGGACAGGGGGCGGTGAGCAGTTCTTC.

This clone was observed once. V usage is TRBV27 and J usage is TRBJ2-4; D unresolved. CDR1 is MNHEY, CDR2 SMNVEV, per germline (reference sequence). This CDR3 has 16 residues. Trimming pared 1 base from V and 0 bases from J, leaving 10 bases between. CDR3 DNA: TGTGCCAGCAGTTTATGGGCAGCACTAGCCAAAAACATTCAGTACTTC. As protein: CASSLWAALAKNIQYF.

This clone was detected a few times. This chain uses TRBV4-1 with TRBJ1-6; possible D gene TRBD1, 5 bases. Per germline, CDR1 MGHRA and CDR2 YSYEKL. This CDR3 is 15 amino acids long. V lost 2 bases, J lost 8 bases, and 13 bases lay in between. The CDR3 loop is CASSQPREWDSPLHF. The CDR3 bases are TGCGCCAGCAGCCAACCCAGGGAGTGGGATTCACCCCTCCACTTT.

The genes are TRBV19 and TRBJ2-3, with D hard to call. Trimming removed 3 bases at V and 3 bases at J, with 7 bases between. Germline CDR1 reads LNHDA; CDR2 reads SQIVND (reference sequence). This CDR3 contains 13 residues. CDR3 protein: CASSMKRTDTQYF. For the CDR3, the DNA is TGTGCCAGTAGTATGAAGCGAACAGATACGCAGTATTTT.

This clone is labeled as medium-sized. The rearrangement joins TRBV11-1 to TRBJ1-1, with D hard to call. Deletions cut 5 bases from V and 0 bases from J, with 13 bases between. The CDR3 sequence is 15 residues long. Germline CDR1 SGHAT, CDR2 FQDESV (reference sequence). The CDR3 DNA sequence: TGTGCCAGCAGCCGAACACCATTCATGAACACTGAAGCTTTCTTT. Its translation is CASSRTPFMNTEAFF. The whole variable domain, filled in from reference TRBV11-1 and TRBJ1-1, reads EAEVAQSPRYKITEKSQAVAFWCDPISGHATLYWYRQILGQGPELLVQFQDESVVDDSQLPKDRFSAERLKGVDSTLKIQPAELGDSAMYLCASSRTPFMNTEAFFGQGTRLTVV.

The genes are TRBV4-1 and TRBJ1-1; 9 bases map to TRBD1. The CDR3 has 18 amino acids. Trimming cost V 0 bases and J 6 bases; bases outside gene matches: 14. Germline-derived CDR1 and CDR2 are MGHRA and YSYEKL. CDR3 bases: TGCGCCAGCAGCCAAGAAGGGTGGGACAGGGCCGACAACGCTGAAGCTTTCTTT. This codes for CASSQEGWDRADNAEAFF.

In its sample, this clone was seen once. This chain uses TRBV19 with TRBJ1-1; D remains unclear. Trimming removed 10 bases from V and 5 bases from J, with 17 bases in between. The germline V gene encodes CDR1 LNHDA and CDR2 SQIVND (reference sequence). CDR3 length equals 13 residues. The CDR3 loop is CATQSRGRTEAFF. Written as DNA, the CDR3 is TGTGCCACCCAGAGTCGAGGGAGGACTGAAGCTTTCTTT.

In the case of this clone: This sample also contains other DNA sequences that code for the same CDR3. V and J are TRBV19 and TRBJ1-5; no firm D call. V was pared by 3 bases and J by 0 bases, with 6 bases between. The CDR3 consists of 14 residues. In germline, CDR1 is LNHDA, CDR2 SQIVND (reference sequence). The CDR3 bases are TGTGCCAGTAGTATTTCAGGTAGCAATCAGCCCCAGCATTTT. Its translation is CASSISGSNQPQHF.

The sample holds one count of this clone. V usage is TRBV6-1 and J usage is TRBJ2-1, with 7 positions matching TRBD1. The CDR3 extends over 16 amino acids. Unmatched junction bases numbered 9, after V lost 2 bases and J lost 5 bases. CDR1 MNHNS and CDR2 SASEGT come from the germline V gene. The CDR3 coding sequence is TGTGCCAGCAGTGAACTGACAGGGTTTTTGGACAATGAGCAGTTCTTC. Its protein product is CASSELTGFLDNEQFF.

The chain combines TRBV4-1 with TRBJ2-7, with D tentatively TRBD2 (6 bases). Germline CDR1 is MGHRA and CDR2 is YSYEKL. Trimming cost V 1 base and J 2 bases, with 15 bases left between them. The CDR3 covers 16 residues. The CDR3 region has the DNA TGCGCCAGCAGCCAAGTTCCGCGGGGACGTACCTACGAGCAGTACTTC. It specifies CASSQVPRGRTYEQYF.

This chain joins TRBV24-1 and TRBJ2-1, with 9 bases fitting TRBD2. The V segment lost 0 bases and the J segment 9 bases; nucleotides outside the gene matches: 2. The CDR3 spans 14 residues. From germline, CDR1 is KGHDR and CDR2 SFDVKD. The CDR3 region is CATSDLAGGFEQFF. CDR3 DNA: TGTGCCACCAGTGATTTGGCGGGGGGGTTTGAGCAGTTCTTC.

The rearrangement uses TRBV2 and TRBJ2-2, with 12 bases identical to TRBD2. CDR3 length: 15 amino acids. Germline V gene lookup returns CDR1 SNHLY and CDR2 FYNNEI. Losses at the gene ends were 6 bases for V and 5 bases for J; bases not matched to a gene: 4. The CDR3 here is CASRLLAGGTGELFF. CDR3 sequence (DNA): TGTGCCAGCAGATTACTAGCGGGGGGAACCGGGGAGCTGTTTTTT.